The TCR beta chain described here comes from a study of T cells in Graves' hyperthyroidism and ophthalmopathy. This clonotype has a count of ten or more. Antigen: not known. TCR beta CDR3 region amplification was performed from RNA transcripts. HTBI primers were used for first-round RT-PCR of the TCR CDR3. MiXCR, applied by TCRdb to the multiplex PCR reads, yields one record per CDR3 protein. The sample yields approximately 420,000 distinct CDR3 sequences, approximately 15% seen once. This CDR3 contains 11 residues. Germline assignment: CDR1 SGHTA and CDR2 FQGNSA. Trimming left V 7 bases short and J 6 bases short, with 9 bases between. Findings of the study overall: Most expanded thyroid clonotypes above 0.001 recurred in blood.

Uncontrolled infection, other autoimmune disease, pregnancy and lactation each barred patients from inclusion. Sequencing was performed on blood. This TCR was sampled from a woman aged 18-29 years with Graves' hyperthyroidism. The rearrangement joins TRBV7-2 to TRBJ1-1; possible D gene TRBD1, 5 bases. CDR3 DNA: TGTGCCAGCATCGCGGGACCTGAAGCTTTCTTT. This gives the protein CASIAGPEAFF.